What follows are 14 T cell receptor beta chains derived from one specimen sequenced in a study of blood T cell repertoires in COVID-19. TCRdb's copy holds only in-frame clones and misses some; the assay was immunoSEQ multiplex PCR. In the table there are 95,000 to 150,000 clones, roughly 84% of which are singletons. Sequences were obtained from PBMCs or T cells enriched from blood (not recorded which). These TCRs come from a woman in her thirties who had recovered from COVID-19.

The rearrangement links TRBV9 to TRBJ2-3, with D possibly TRBD2 on 5 matching bases. Germline values: CDR1 SGDLS, CDR2 YYNGEE. The V gene lost 3 bases and the J gene lost 0 bases, with 14 bases spanning the gap. This CDR3 region has 16 residues. CDR3 amino acids: CASSASSTDSTDTQYF. For the CDR3, the DNA is TGTGCCAGCAGCGCCTCTAGCACCGATAGCACAGATACGCAGTATTTT.

This clone was counted only a few times. V and J are TRBV4-3 and TRBJ2-1, with TRBD2 matching 8 bases. The CDR3 has 15 amino acids. The germline CDR1 and CDR2 sequences are LGHNA and YSLEER. Germline trimming cut 7 bases from V and 3 bases from J; bases unmatched to any gene: 8. CDR3 protein: CASTLNLAGYNEQFF. The CDR3 DNA reads as TGCGCCAGCACACTTAATCTAGCGGGCTACAATGAGCAGTTCTTC.

V is TRBV9 and J is TRBJ2-5; 8 bases fit TRBD2. There are 15 residues in the CDR3. Per germline, CDR1 SGDLS and CDR2 YYNGEE. The V and J ends lost 6 bases and 1 base, in that order; junction bases with no gene match: 8. For the CDR3, the DNA is TGTGCCAGCACCACCGGGGGGGGATCCCAAGAGACCCAGTACTTC. It translates to CASTTGGGSQETQYF. Filled out from reference TRBV9 and TRBJ2-5, the complete variable domain reads DSGVTQTPKHLITATGQRVTLRCSPRSGDLSVYWYQQSLDQGLQFLIQYYNGEERAKGNILERFSAQQFPDLHSELNLSSLELGDSALYFCASTTGGGSQETQYFGPGTRLLVL.

The J gene is TRBJ1-2, the V gene TRBV28, with 7 bases aligning to TRBD1. The CDR3 runs to 12 residues. Germline loops: CDR1 MDHEN, CDR2 SYDVKM. V lost 7 bases to trimming and J lost 8 bases; unmatched junction nucleotides: 7. CDR3 loop: CASTLNRGGYTF. CDR3 bases: TGTGCCAGCACCCTTAACAGGGGAGGCTACACCTTC.

This CDR3 reads CASSSRGGEGETQYF. CDR3 bases: TGTGCCAGCAGCTCCAGAGGCGGGGAGGGAGAGACCCAGTACTTC. This chain joins TRBV7-9 and TRBJ2-5, with TRBD2 matching over 7 bases. With 4 bases clipped from V and 4 bases from J, the junction kept 9 bases outside the gene matches. CDR1 and CDR2 (germline): SEHNR, FQNEAQ (reference sequence). CDR3 length equals 15 residues.

V is TRBV7-8 and J is TRBJ2-3, with TRBD1 matching 8 bases. Germline V gives CDR1 SGHVS, CDR2 FQNEAQ. V gave up 8 bases and J gave up 0 bases; unmatched junction bases: 4. This CDR3 is 14 amino acids long. The CDR3 DNA reads as TGTGCCAGCTGCCGGGACAGGAGCACAGATACGCAGTATTTT. The encoded protein is CASCRDRSTDTQYF.

The V gene is TRBV6-2 or TRBV6-3, the J gene TRBJ2-6, with unresolved D. The germline V and J ends were trimmed by 2 bases and 1 base, with 6 bases remaining between them. The CDR3 extends over 15 amino acids. Germline CDR1 reads MNHEY; CDR2 reads SVGEGT. CDR3 sequence reads: CASSYGPSGANVLTF. In DNA, the CDR3 is TGTGCCAGCAGTTACGGGCCGTCTGGGGCCAACGTCCTGACTTTC.

The chain recombines TRBV30 with TRBJ1-2; TRBD1 agrees at 8 bases. The CDR3 contains 14 residues. Germline CDR1 and CDR2: GTSNPN and SVGIG (reference sequence). Unmatched junction bases numbered 7, after V lost 0 bases and J lost 7 bases. The CDR3 DNA reads TGTGCCTGGAGTGTAGAAGGACAGGGTTTTGGCTACACCTTC. Its translation: CAWSVEGQGFGYTF.

The DNA of the CDR3 is TGTGCCAGCAGCTTAGGGGTCGGGGATACGCAGTATTTT. It codes for CASSLGVGDTQYF. The chain carries TRBV7-9 and TRBJ2-3; no definite D call. The CDR3 length is 13 residues. CDR1 and CDR2 (germline): SEHNR, FQNEAQ (reference sequence). Trimming took off 1 base at V and 6 bases at J, with 8 bases between the two ends.

The chain has TRBV7-2 and TRBJ1-2, with D maybe TRBD1 (6 bases). Germline CDR1 reads SGHTA; CDR2 reads FQGNSA. The CDR3 has 18 amino acids. V was trimmed by 0 bases and J by 2 bases, leaving 19 bases between them. This CDR3 is CASSLAGAGDTQNYGYTF. The CDR3 DNA reads TGTGCCAGCAGCTTAGCGGGGGCAGGGGACACCCAAAACTATGGCTACACCTTC. The entire variable domain, with the rest obtained from reference TRBV7-2 and TRBJ1-2, is as follows: GAGVSQSPSNKVTEKGKDVELRCDPISGHTALYWYRQSLGQGLEFLIYFQGNSAPDKSGLPSDRFSAERTGGSVSTLTIQRTQQEDSAVYLCASSLAGAGDTQNYGYTFGSGTRLTVV.

The chain joins TRBV5-4 to TRBJ2-7; TRBD1 aligns across 8 bases. CDR1 and CDR2 from the germline V gene are SGHNT and YYREEE (reference sequence). V lost 4 bases, J lost 1 base, and 10 bases stayed unmatched. The CDR3 runs 16 residues. The CDR3 sequence: CASSVQTGVASYEQYF. CDR3 in DNA: TGTGCCAGCAGCGTCCAGACAGGGGTTGCATCCTACGAGCAGTACTTC.

The V gene is TRBV6-5, the J gene TRBJ2-2, with 7 bases lining up with TRBD2. Germline lookup yields CDR1 MNHEY and CDR2 SVGAGI. The CDR3 sequence is 16 residues long. The J segment lost 2 bases and the V segment lost 0 bases, leaving 3 bases of the junction unmatched. The CDR3 sequence: CASSYSGGTNTGELFF. Written as DNA, the CDR3 is TGTGCCAGCAGTTACTCGGGGGGGACCAACACCGGGGAGCTGTTTTTT.

This clone was counted once. J is TRBJ2-5 and V is TRBV7-9; 10 bases are a match to TRBD1. From germline, CDR1 is SEHNR and CDR2 FQNEAQ (reference sequence). V was pared by 5 bases and J by 2 bases, with 5 bases of the junction left unmatched. CDR3 length: 15 amino acids. This CDR3 is CASSLWGQGQETQYF. The CDR3 coding sequence is TGTGCCAGCAGCCTCTGGGGACAGGGGCAAGAGACCCAGTACTTC.

V and J are TRBV14 and TRBJ2-1, with 11 bases that match TRBD2. Trimming took 4 bases from V and 4 from J; bases not matched to a gene: 6. The CDR3 sequence is 16 residues long. From germline, CDR1 is SGHDN and CDR2 FVKESK. The CDR3 region has the DNA TGTGCCAGCAGCCGTTGGACTAGCGGGCAGTACAATGAGCAGTTCTTC. It is translated as CASSRWTSGQYNEQFF.